Only a few counts were recorded for the clone carrying this TCR beta chain. Its target is unknown. After constant-region reverse-primer amplification, full-length variable regions underwent semi-nested PCR with Nested Universal Primer A. TCRdb independently ran MiXCR on the 5' RACE reads; one entry per CDR3 protein. In the table there are about 57,000 distinct CDR3 sequences, around 26% of which are singletons. V was clipped by 5 bases and J by 7 bases; unmatched bases: 14. Germline CDR1 and CDR2: SGHTA and FQGNSA. CDR3 length: 17 residues. Findings and caveats of the study: Whole repertoires were not studied in the larger cohort, only one V-J beta rearrangement.

The chain has TRBV7-2 and TRBJ2-2; 9 bases agree with TRBD1. The source material was tumor-infiltrating memory CD4+ T cells sorted from the breast tumor. Subset described: memory CD4+ T cells, CD4+CD45RO+CD25-. The sequence came from a female donor with breast cancer. This CDR3 reads CASSPDPNRGRGGELFF. The DNA of the CDR3 is TGTGCCAGCAGCCCCGACCCGAACAGGGGGCGAGGCGGGGAGCTGTTTTTT.